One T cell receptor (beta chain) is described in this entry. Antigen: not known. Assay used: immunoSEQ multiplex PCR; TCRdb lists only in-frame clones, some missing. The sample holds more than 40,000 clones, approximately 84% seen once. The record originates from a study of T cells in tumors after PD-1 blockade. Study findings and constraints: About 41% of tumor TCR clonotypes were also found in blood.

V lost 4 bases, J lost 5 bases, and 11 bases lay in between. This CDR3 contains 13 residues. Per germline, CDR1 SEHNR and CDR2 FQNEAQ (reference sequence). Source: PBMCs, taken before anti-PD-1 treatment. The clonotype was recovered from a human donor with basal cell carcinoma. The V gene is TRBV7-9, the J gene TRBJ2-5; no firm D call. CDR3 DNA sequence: TGTGCCAGCAGCTCGATACCTTGGGAGACCCAGTACTTC. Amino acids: CASSSIPWETQYF. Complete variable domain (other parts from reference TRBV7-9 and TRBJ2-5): DTGVSQNPRHKITKRGQNVTFRCDPISEHNRLYWYRQTLGQGPEFLTYFQNEAQLEKSRLLSDRFSAERPKGSFSTLEIQRTEQGDSAMYLCASSSIPWETQYFGPGTRLLVL.